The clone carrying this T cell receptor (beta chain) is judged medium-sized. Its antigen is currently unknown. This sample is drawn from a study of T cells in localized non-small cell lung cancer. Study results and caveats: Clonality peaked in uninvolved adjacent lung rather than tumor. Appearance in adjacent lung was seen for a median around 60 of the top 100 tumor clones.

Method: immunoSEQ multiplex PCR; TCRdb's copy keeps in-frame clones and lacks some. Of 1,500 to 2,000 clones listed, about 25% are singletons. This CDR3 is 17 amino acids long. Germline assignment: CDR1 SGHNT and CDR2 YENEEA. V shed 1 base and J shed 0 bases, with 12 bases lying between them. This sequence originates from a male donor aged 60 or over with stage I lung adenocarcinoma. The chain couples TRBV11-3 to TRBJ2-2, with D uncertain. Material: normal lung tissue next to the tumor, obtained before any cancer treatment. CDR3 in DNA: TGTGCCAGCAGCTTAGTAGTATCACTCGCGAACACCGGGGAGCTGTTTTTT. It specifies CASSLVVSLANTGELFF.